The clone carrying this TCR beta chain was picked up many times. The data were taken from a study of T cells in Graves' hyperthyroidism and ophthalmopathy. RNA transcripts gave rise to amplified TCR beta CDR3 regions. The HTBI set primed first-round TCR CDR3 RT-PCR. TCRdb reprocessed the multiplex PCR reads with MiXCR, giving one entry per CDR3 protein. The sample has 240,000 or so distinct CDR3 sequences, 15% to 20% seen once. The study included ophthalmopathy patients with Clinical Activity Score at least 3, NOSPECS grade at least 4 and duration under 3 months. The CDR3 is 15 amino acids. Germline V lookup: CDR1 MNHNS, CDR2 SASEGT. The germline V and J ends were trimmed by 4 bases and 1 base, with 10 bases remaining between them.

This clonotype was obtained from a woman between 18 and 30 years old with Graves' ophthalmopathy. Sequencing input: blood. The chain uses TRBV6-1 and TRBJ2-2; possibly TRBD2 for D (5 bases). CDR3 amino acids: CASSGAARNTGELFF. DNA of the CDR3: TGTGCCAGCAGTGGAGCGGCTAGGAACACCGGGGAGCTGTTTTTT.